The 23 T cell receptor beta chains listed next were all sequenced from one sample in a study of blood T cell repertoires in COVID-19. Assay: immunoSEQ multiplex PCR; the TCRdb copy retains only in-frame clones and omits some. Of 150,000 to 200,000 clones in the sample, around 90% were seen once. Sequenced: peripheral blood. These receptors were obtained from a man aged 50-60 years with acute or convalescent COVID-19.

This clone has only one observation. The chain has TRBV24-1 and TRBJ2-3, with 9 bases aligning to TRBD1. In germline, CDR1 is KGHDR, CDR2 SFDVKD. V lost 4 bases, J lost 4 bases, and 5 bases stayed unmatched. CDR3 length: 15 residues. The CDR3, as DNA: TGTGCCACCAGTGAGGCACAGGGGGCGGCAGATACGCAGTATTTT. The encoded protein is CATSEAQGAADTQYF.

CDR3: CASRPTGQGNTEAFF. The CDR3 nucleotides are TGTGCCAGCCGCCCGACGGGACAGGGAAACACTGAAGCTTTCTTT. V usage is TRBV27 and J usage is TRBJ1-1, with 9 bases matching TRBD1. Germline trimming cut 8 bases from V and 2 bases from J; bases unmatched to any gene: 9. Germline-derived CDR1 and CDR2 are MNHEY and SMNVEV (reference sequence). CDR3 size: 15 residues.

V gene TRBV6-1 combines with J gene TRBJ2-1; D gene ambiguous. The CDR3 runs to 16 residues. The V end lost 0 bases, the J end lost 4 bases, and 13 bases lay between the germline ends. Germline V gene lookup returns CDR1 MNHNS and CDR2 SASEGT. This chain's CDR3 is CASSEAPVDSYNEQFF. The CDR3 DNA sequence: TGTGCCAGCAGTGAAGCTCCCGTAGACTCTTACAATGAGCAGTTCTTC.

V is TRBV5-8 and J is TRBJ2-7; a possible D gene is TRBD2 (6 bases). Trimming cost V 0 bases and J 4 bases, with 8 bases left between them. The CDR3 is made up of 13 amino acids. CDR1 is SGHTS, CDR2 YDEGEE, per germline. CDR3 DNA sequence: TGTGCCAGCAGCTTGGGCGGAGGGTACGAGCAGTACGTC. This sequence encodes CASSLGGGYEQYV.

The chain has TRBV18 and TRBJ2-4; TRBD1 is a possible D gene (6 bases). Trimming cost V 4 bases and J 1 base, with 14 bases left between them. The CDR3 is 16 amino acids. Germline V CDR1 and CDR2: KGHSH, LQKENI. In DNA form, the CDR3 reads TGTGCCAGCTCACAACAGGGCGGAGTGGCCAAAAACATTCAGTACTTC. Translating it yields CASSQQGGVAKNIQYF.

V is TRBV6-6 and J is TRBJ2-1; the match to TRBD2 covers 9 bases. The germline V gene encodes CDR1 MNHNY and CDR2 SVGAGI (reference sequence). The CDR3 contains 13 residues. The trim removed 11 bases at V and 4 bases at J, leaving 6 bases unmatched. The CDR3 DNA reads as TGTGCCGTGGGGCTAGCGGGGTACAATGAGCAGTTCTTC. It yields the protein CAVGLAGYNEQFF.

The chain is built from TRBV18 and TRBJ1-6; 9 nucleotides match TRBD1. The CDR3 is 17 amino acids. Germline V gene sequence: CDR1 KGHSH, CDR2 LQKENI. V gave up 1 base and J gave up 8 bases; unmatched junction bases: 9. Written as DNA, the CDR3 is TGTGCCAGCTCACCACTAGCCCCCGGGACAGGGCATTCACCCCTCCACTTT. The encoded protein is CASSPLAPGTGHSPLHF.

The chain recombines TRBV28 with TRBJ1-2; 7 nucleotides match TRBD1. Unmatched junction bases numbered 9, after V lost 6 bases and J lost 8 bases. Germline assignment: CDR1 MDHEN and CDR2 SYDVKM. The CDR3 runs 13 residues. This chain's CDR3 is CASSPGQVNGYTF. The CDR3 DNA reads as TGTGCCAGCAGCCCAGGACAGGTCAACGGCTACACCTTC.

CDR3 nucleotide sequence: TGTGCCAGCAGCTTGTCTCTAGCTAACACCGGGGAGCTGTTTTTT. It codes for CASSLSLANTGELFF. The V call is TRBV5-5, the J call TRBJ2-2, with D possibly being TRBD2 (5 bases). With 1 base removed from V and 2 bases from J, the gap between germline ends came to 9 bases. This CDR3 is built from 15 residues. Looked up from germline, CDR1 is SGHKS and CDR2 is YYEKEE (reference sequence).

The chain has TRBV5-1 and TRBJ2-4, with a possible D match to TRBD1 (5 bases). Germline values: CDR1 SGHRS, CDR2 YFSETQ. Trimming shortened V by 4 bases and J by 10 bases, and 15 bases separated the two germline ends. The CDR3 runs to 13 residues. CDR3 loop: CASSPGQGEIQYF. CDR3 bases: TGCGCCAGCAGCCCAGGACAAGGGGAAATTCAGTACTTC.

The V call is TRBV19, the J call TRBJ2-6, with D hard to call. Trimming removed 7 bases from V and 3 bases from J, with 7 bases in between. This CDR3 has 13 residues. Germline V gene sequence: CDR1 LNHDA, CDR2 SQIVND (reference sequence). CDR3 protein: CASTPDGANVLTF. The DNA of the CDR3 is TGTGCCAGTACCCCAGATGGGGCCAACGTCCTGACTTTC.

This clone was recorded only once. The rearrangement uses TRBV7-3 and TRBJ2-1; 7 bases line up with TRBD2. Germline loops: CDR1 SGHTA, CDR2 FQGTGA. The CDR3 runs to 15 residues. The ends lost 3 bases at V and 8 bases at J; junction bases unmatched: 10. Here the CDR3 DNA reads TGTGCCAGCAGCTTGTGGACTAGGCGTCGGGATGAGCAGTTCTTC. Protein product: CASSLWTRRRDEQFF.

The chain carries TRBV6-2 or TRBV6-3 and TRBJ1-1; D possibly corresponds to TRBD1 (5 bases). Germline V gene data show CDR1 as MNHEY and CDR2 as SVGEGT. Trimming left V 6 bases short and J 1 base short, with 9 bases between. The CDR3 covers 13 residues. In DNA form, the CDR3 reads TGTGCCAGCAGCGACAGACCGAACACTGAAGCTTTCTTT. It yields the protein CASSDRPNTEAFF.

This chain joins TRBV18 and TRBJ1-2; D is unclear. Germline V gene data show CDR1 as KGHSH and CDR2 as LQKENI. The CDR3 is 16 amino acids. Trimming shortened V by 3 bases and J by 0 bases, and 14 bases separated the two germline ends. The CDR3 coding sequence is TGTGCCAGCTCACCCCCCGGAACTGGAGCTAACTATGGCTACACCTTC. Translating gives CASSPPGTGANYGYTF.

The J gene is TRBJ2-3, the V gene TRBV29-1; 8 bases match TRBD2. In germline, CDR1 is SQVTM, CDR2 ANQGSEA. There are 18 residues in the CDR3. The V and J ends lost 5 bases and 1 base, in that order; junction bases with no gene match: 17. CDR3 protein: CSVTPAFRGGAGTDTQYF. The CDR3 coding sequence is TGCAGCGTTACGCCCGCTTTCCGGGGGGGCGCGGGCACAGATACGCAGTATTTT.

This chain uses TRBV6-5 with TRBJ2-2; D is unclear. The CDR3 is made up of 13 amino acids. Trimming left V 7 bases short and J 2 bases short, with 8 bases between. Germline CDR1 is MNHEY and CDR2 is SVGAGI. CDR3 DNA sequence: TGTGCCAGCACCCAGGAAAACACCGGGGAGCTGTTTTTT. Residues: CASTQENTGELFF.

V usage is TRBV6-6 and J usage is TRBJ1-6, with a tentative D call TRBD1 (6 bases). The CDR3 spans 13 residues. Germline V gene lookup returns CDR1 MNHNY and CDR2 SVGAGI (reference sequence). Trimming cost V 11 bases and J 5 bases, with 13 bases left between them. The CDR3, as DNA: TGTGCCGTAGGGACACAGAATAATTCACCCCTCCACTTT. Residues: CAVGTQNNSPLHF.

CDR3 sequence reads: CASSKPAGGEHSGANVLTF. The CDR3 nucleotides are TGCGCCAGCAGCAAACCGGCTGGCGGGGAACACTCTGGGGCCAACGTCCTGACTTTC. This sequence joins TRBV5-1 and TRBJ2-6, with D possibly matching TRBD2 (6 bases). V was cut by 4 bases and J by 0 bases, with 20 bases left in between. The CDR3 has 19 amino acids. Germline loops: CDR1 SGHRS, CDR2 YFSETQ.

The V gene is TRBV2, the J gene TRBJ2-7; 8 bases line up with TRBD1. Trimming cost V 6 bases and J 3 bases; bases outside gene matches: 10. CDR3 length equals 15 residues. Germline V gene data show CDR1 as SNHLY and CDR2 as FYNNEI. The CDR3 sequence is CASRGEGQVIYEQYF. CDR3 nucleotides: TGTGCCAGCAGAGGTGAGGGACAGGTAATCTACGAGCAGTACTTC.

The chain is built from TRBV19 and TRBJ2-1; 10 bases are shared with TRBD2. This CDR3 has 14 residues. Germline loops: CDR1 LNHDA, CDR2 SQIVND (reference sequence). Trimming cost V 2 bases and J 9 bases; bases outside gene matches: 4. CDR3 bases: TGTGCCAGTAGTATACTAGCGGGAGCAGGTGAGCAGTTCTTC. It is translated as CASSILAGAGEQFF.

The rearrangement uses TRBV7-2 and TRBJ1-2, with D perhaps TRBD1 (6 bases). Trimming removed 6 bases at V and 4 bases at J, with 18 bases between. The CDR3 runs 15 residues. Germline V gene lookup returns CDR1 SGHTA and CDR2 FQGNSA. The CDR3 coding sequence is TGTGCCAGCAGTCCCCACAGGGCTTTAATCTATGGCTACACCTTC. It translates to CASSPHRALIYGYTF.

This clone has just one count. The same CDR3 arises from other DNA sequences in this sample as well. The rearrangement joins TRBV6-5 to TRBJ1-5; D possibly corresponds to TRBD1 (5 bases). Germline CDR1 is MNHEY and CDR2 is SVGAGI. CDR3 length equals 12 residues. The V and J ends lost 8 bases and 5 bases respectively, with 10 bases between them. The CDR3 spells CASRGGDQPQHF. For the CDR3, the DNA is TGTGCCAGCCGGGGGGGGGATCAGCCCCAGCATTTT.

The CDR3 region has the DNA TGCGCCAGCAGCATTTCACAGGGTGGTGGCTATGGCTACACCTTC. Translating gives CASSISQGGGYGYTF. This rearrangement joins TRBV5-1 to TRBJ1-2; perhaps TRBD1 as D (6 bases). The germline V gene encodes CDR1 SGHRS and CDR2 YFSETQ. The length of the CDR3 is 15 residues. V shed 4 bases and J shed 4 bases, with 17 bases lying between them.